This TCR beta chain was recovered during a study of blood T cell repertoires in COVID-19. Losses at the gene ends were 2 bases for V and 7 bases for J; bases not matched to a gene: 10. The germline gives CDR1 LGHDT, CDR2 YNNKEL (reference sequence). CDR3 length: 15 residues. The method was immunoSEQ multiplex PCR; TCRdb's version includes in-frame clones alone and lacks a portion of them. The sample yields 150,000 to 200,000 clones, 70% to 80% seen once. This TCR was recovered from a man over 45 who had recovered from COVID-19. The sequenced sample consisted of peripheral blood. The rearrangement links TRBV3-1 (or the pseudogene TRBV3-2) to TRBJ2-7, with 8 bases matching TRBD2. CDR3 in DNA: TGTGCCAGCAGCCAATCCGGAGCGGGAGCTCGAGAGCAGTACTTC. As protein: CASSQSGAGAREQYF.